The 23 T cell receptor beta chains reported below all come from one sample, sequenced in a study of blood T cell repertoires in COVID-19 (dated by TCRdb to about 2020). The library was generated by the immunoSEQ multiplex PCR assay. TCRdb limited this immuneACCESS table to in-frame rearrangements with V and J called. A share of clones is missing; checked studies link under half to unresolved V genes, and the rest is unexplained. The sample table holds around 250,000 clones, of which 85% were seen once. Approximately 6.6% of the sample is in the top ten clones. Sequencing was performed on PBMCs or T cells enriched from blood (not recorded which). These receptor sequences come from a woman aged 45-65 years who had been exposed to COVID-19.

This clone appeared a single time. The genes are TRBV10-3 and TRBJ1-4; 7 bases match TRBD1. Trimming cost V 6 bases and J 8 bases; bases outside gene matches: 3. This CDR3 has 12 residues. Germline V CDR1 and CDR2: ENHRY, SYGVKD. The DNA of the CDR3 is TGTGCCATCAGCCAACAGGGGGAAAAACTGTTTTTT. It is translated as CAISQQGEKLFF.

The genes are TRBV13 and TRBJ2-6; D ambiguous. V lost 7 bases and J lost 0, with 13 bases in between. This CDR3 spans 16 amino acids. Germline V gene lookup returns CDR1 PRHDT and CDR2 FYEKMQ (reference sequence). The CDR3 DNA reads TGTGCCAGCAACTCCAGGTCCCACTCTGGGGCCAACGTCCTGACTTTC. It translates to CASNSRSHSGANVLTF. Full variable domain (outside the CDR3, taken from reference TRBV13 and TRBJ2-6): AAGVIQSPRHLIKEKRETATLKCYPIPRHDTVYWYQQGPGQDPQFLISFYEKMQSDKGSIPDRFSAQQFSDYHSELNMSSLELGDSALYFCASNSRSHSGANVLTFGAGSRLTVL.

The chain employs TRBV20-1 and TRBJ1-2; D may be TRBD1 (6 bases). CDR3 size: 11 residues. From germline, CDR1 is DFQATT and CDR2 SNEGSKA (reference sequence). V was pared by 3 bases and J by 9 bases, with 11 bases between. CDR3 sequence reads: CSARQGQRYTF. Here the CDR3 DNA reads TGCAGTGCTAGGCAGGGACAACGCTACACCTTC.

V and J are TRBV6-5 and TRBJ2-3; 11 bases are shared with TRBD2. This CDR3 is built from 15 residues. Per germline, CDR1 MNHEY and CDR2 SVGAGI. The V gene end was trimmed by 6 bases and the J gene end by 1 base; junction bases not matched to a gene: 3. CDR3 DNA sequence: TGTGCCAGCAGCCAGGGACTAGCGGGCACAGATACGCAGTATTTT. This sequence encodes CASSQGLAGTDTQYF.

The genes are TRBV9 and TRBJ2-7; 7 bases line up with TRBD2. Germline V lookup: CDR1 SGDLS, CDR2 YYNGEE. The CDR3 length is 13 residues. With V trimmed by 2 bases and J by 6 bases, 5 bases remained unmatched. CDR3 in amino acids: CASSVLASGEQYF. DNA for the CDR3: TGTGCCAGCAGCGTGCTGGCTAGCGGCGAGCAGTACTTC.

The chain combines TRBV28 with TRBJ2-3; D is ambiguous. The CDR3 length is 12 residues. V was pared by 5 bases and J by 5 bases, with 8 bases between. The V gene's germline CDR1 is MDHEN and CDR2 SYDVKM. The CDR3 region has the DNA TGTGCCAGCAGTCTAAAGAAAGATACGCAGTATTTT. Translated, it gives CASSLKKDTQYF.

The V and J genes are TRBV6-5 and TRBJ1-1; D might be TRBD1 (5 bases). Trimming removed 0 bases from V and 4 bases from J, with 12 bases in between. The CDR3 has 15 residues. The germline gives CDR1 MNHEY, CDR2 SVGAGI. The DNA of the CDR3 is TGTGCCAGCAGTTACTCGTCTCGGGGGAGCACTGAAGCTTTCTTT. This encodes CASSYSSRGSTEAFF.

This clone came up many times. The chain recombines TRBV3-1 (or the pseudogene TRBV3-2) with TRBJ1-6, with a possible D match to TRBD1 (5 bases). The V gene lost 4 bases and the J gene lost 7 bases, with 11 bases spanning the gap. The CDR3 contains 14 residues. Germline CDR1 reads LGHDT; CDR2 reads YNNKEL (reference sequence). This CDR3 is CASSPRVGNSPLHF. CDR3 in DNA: TGTGCCAGCAGCCCCAGGGTAGGGAATTCACCCCTCCACTTT.

As regards this clone: The same CDR3 arises from other DNA sequences in this sample as well. The chain is built from TRBV18 and TRBJ2-1, with D perhaps TRBD1 (6 bases). The CDR3 extends over 13 amino acids. V lost 3 bases to trimming and J lost 7 bases, with 10 bases between them. In germline, CDR1 is KGHSH, CDR2 LQKENI. DNA for the CDR3: TGTGCCAGCTCACCCCAACAGGGAAATGAGCAGTTCTTC. The encoded protein is CASSPQQGNEQFF. Full variable domain (rest looked up from reference TRBV18 and TRBJ2-1): NAGVMQNPRHLVRRRGQEARLRCSPMKGHSHVYWYRQLPEEGLKFMVYLQKENIIDESGMPKERFSAEFPKEGPSILRIQQVVRGDSAAYFCASSPQQGNEQFFGPGTRLTVL.

This chain uses TRBV11-2 with TRBJ1-2; D gene unclear. V dropped 5 bases and J dropped 0 bases, with 10 bases sitting between them. CDR1 is SGHAT, CDR2 FQNNGV, per germline. The CDR3 consists of 14 residues. Here the CDR3 DNA reads TGTGCCAGCAGCCCGGAGGGTGCTAACTATGGCTACACCTTC. This encodes CASSPEGANYGYTF.

This clone occurred once. V usage is TRBV3-1 (or the pseudogene TRBV3-2) and J usage is TRBJ1-2; possible D gene TRBD1, 5 bases. The V end lost 4 bases, the J end lost 5 bases, and 14 bases lay between the germline ends. Germline assignment: CDR1 LGHDT and CDR2 YNNKEL (reference sequence). The CDR3 length is 14 residues. The CDR3 region is CASSPPTDIYGYTF. The CDR3 DNA follows: TGTGCCAGCAGCCCGCCGACGGACATATATGGCTACACCTTC.

The chain couples TRBV29-1 to TRBJ1-1; 7 bases align to TRBD1. Germline V gives CDR1 SQVTM, CDR2 ANQGSEA. CDR3 length: 13 residues. V shed 7 bases and J 1 base; nucleotides not matched to a gene: 6. For the CDR3, the DNA is TGCAGCGCCCACAGGGGCCCGAACACTGAAGCTTTCTTT. Amino acids: CSAHRGPNTEAFF.

The chain has TRBV27 and TRBJ2-7; 10 nucleotides agree with TRBD1. V shed 6 bases and J 3 bases; nucleotides not matched to a gene: 2. The CDR3 sequence is 13 residues long. In germline, CDR1 is MNHEY, CDR2 SMNVEV (reference sequence). CDR3 amino acids: CASSRDRGYEQYF. In nucleotides, the CDR3 is TGTGCCAGCAGCCGGGACAGGGGCTACGAGCAGTACTTC.

This clone was picked up a small number of times. The V call is TRBV2, the J call TRBJ2-1; D perhaps matches TRBD1 (5 bases). Per germline, CDR1 SNHLY and CDR2 FYNNEI. The CDR3 contains 13 residues. Trimming removed 2 bases at V and 9 bases at J, with 11 bases between. The CDR3 loop reads CASSEIRGGEQFF. The CDR3 DNA follows: TGTGCCAGCAGTGAAATTAGGGGCGGTGAGCAGTTCTTC.

About this clone itself: The germline gene is not matched at one end of the junction; a read error may be the cause. The chain has TRBV3-1 (or the pseudogene TRBV3-2) and TRBJ1-2; D gene uncertain. The CDR3 totals 12 residues. The germline V gene has CDR1 LGHDT and CDR2 YNNKEL (reference sequence). The CDR3 DNA sequence: TGTGCCAGCAGCCAAGAGGGAGGGAAGAACTCCTTC. Its translation is CASSQEGGKNSF.

The genes are TRBV7-9 and TRBJ2-3; tentative D call: TRBD2 (6 bases). Germline CDR1 and CDR2: SEHNR and FQNEAQ (reference sequence). Trimming stripped 5 bases from V and 1 base from J, with 7 bases between. The CDR3 is made up of 13 amino acids. The chain's CDR3 is CASSRGGTDTQYF. The CDR3 DNA is TGTGCCAGCAGCCGCGGGGGCACAGATACGCAGTATTTT.

This chain joins TRBV12-5 and TRBJ1-5; 9 nucleotides agree with TRBD1. Germline V gene sequence: CDR1 LGHNT, CDR2 FRNRAP. This CDR3 is built from 14 residues. With 3 bases clipped from V and 7 bases from J, the junction kept 4 bases outside the gene matches. CDR3 amino acids: CASGFPGQGQPQHF. The CDR3 DNA sequence: TGTGCTAGTGGTTTTCCGGGACAGGGCCAGCCCCAGCATTTT.

This chain joins TRBV5-1 and TRBJ2-1; 7 bases match TRBD2. CDR3 length equals 15 residues. V shed 0 bases and J 15 bases; nucleotides not matched to a gene: 15. CDR1 and CDR2 from the germline V gene are SGHRS and YFSETQ. In nucleotides, the CDR3 is TGCGCCAGCAGCTTGGGGGTGACCGCTAGCGGCGCGGCGTTCTTC. Translated: CASSLGVTASGAAFF.

The chain joins TRBV9 to TRBJ1-1, with 7 bases that match TRBD1. Germline trimming cut 1 base from V and 4 bases from J; bases unmatched to any gene: 4. CDR1 and CDR2 from the germline V gene are SGDLS and YYNGEE. There are 14 residues in the CDR3. CDR3 region: CASSVLGGGTEAFF. The CDR3 DNA follows: TGTGCCAGCAGCGTATTAGGGGGCGGCACTGAAGCTTTCTTT.

The rearrangement links TRBV5-6 to TRBJ1-1; 7 bases are shared with TRBD1. This CDR3 has 17 residues. Trimming cost V 0 bases and J 3 bases; bases outside gene matches: 11. Per germline, CDR1 SGHDT and CDR2 YYEEEE. CDR3 DNA sequence: TGTGCCAGCAGCTTGGGGAAGGCAGGGGGAATTGACACTGAAGCTTTCTTT. As protein: CASSLGKAGGIDTEAFF.

This rearrangement joins TRBV30 to TRBJ1-2; D ambiguous. Trimming pared 3 bases from V and 4 bases from J, leaving 15 bases between. The CDR3 contains 14 residues. Looked up from germline, CDR1 is GTSNPN and CDR2 is SVGIG (reference sequence). CDR3: CAWRRVGSSYGYTF. In DNA, the CDR3 is TGTGCCTGGAGGAGGGTGGGTAGTAGCTATGGCTACACCTTC.

V gene TRBV6-1 combines with J gene TRBJ1-2; tentatively, D is TRBD1 (6 bases). Trimming removed 5 bases at V and 1 base at J, with 11 bases between. CDR1 MNHNS and CDR2 SASEGT come from the germline V gene. This CDR3 has 14 residues. CDR3 region: CASSFQGSNYGYTF. DNA of the CDR3: TGTGCCAGCAGTTTCCAGGGGAGTAACTATGGCTACACCTTC.

CDR3 DNA: TGCGCCAGCAGCTTCTCACAGGGAAAAACTGAAGCTTTCTTT. It specifies CASSFSQGKTEAFF. This rearrangement joins TRBV5-1 to TRBJ1-1; possibly TRBD1 for D (6 bases). Trimming left V 2 bases short and J 5 bases short, with 13 bases between. The CDR3 spans 14 residues. Germline V CDR1 and CDR2: SGHRS, YFSETQ.